This TCR beta chain was recorded in a study of cytomegalovirus exposure and HLA in healthy donors. Study results and caveats: According to a subsequent analysis, TCR clusters from the first cohort were inclined to appear together in the 120 validation repertoires. Overall, under 200 TCR beta chains were annotated as cytomegalovirus-associated.

Remarks on this clone: The antigen is unknown.

The CDR3 loop spans 19 amino acids. Trimming removed 2 bases from V and 4 bases from J, with 26 bases in between. From germline, CDR1 is GTSNPN and CDR2 SVGIG (reference sequence). Sequencing was performed with immunoSEQ multiplex PCR; in TCRdb, only in-frame clones are kept and a portion is missing. The sample has 150,000 or so clones, about 91% seen once. The rearrangement uses TRBV30 and TRBJ2-2, with no clear D. Sequencing input: PBMCs. The source is a woman aged 18 to 35 in good health and CMV-seropositive. CDR3 sequence (DNA): TGTGCCTGGAGTCTTAACTTAACAAAACAGCCGTACTCCACCGGGGAGCTGTTTTTT. Protein: CAWSLNLTKQPYSTGELFF.